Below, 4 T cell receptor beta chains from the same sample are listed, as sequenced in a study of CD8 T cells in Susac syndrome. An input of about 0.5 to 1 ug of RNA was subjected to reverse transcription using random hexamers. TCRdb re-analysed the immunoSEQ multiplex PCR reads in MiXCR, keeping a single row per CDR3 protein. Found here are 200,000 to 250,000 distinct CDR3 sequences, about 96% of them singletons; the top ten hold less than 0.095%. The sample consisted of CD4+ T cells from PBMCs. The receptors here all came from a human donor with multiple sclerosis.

In nucleotides, the CDR3 is TGTGCCAGCAGCTCGGGACAGCTCAATCAGCCCCAGCATTTT. This gives the protein CASSSGQLNQPQHF. The rearrangement uses TRBV7-9 and TRBJ1-5, with 7 bases identical to TRBD1. Losses at the gene ends were 4 bases for V and 3 bases for J; bases not matched to a gene: 3. Germline-derived CDR1 and CDR2 are SEHNR and FQNEAQ (reference sequence). The CDR3 totals 14 residues.

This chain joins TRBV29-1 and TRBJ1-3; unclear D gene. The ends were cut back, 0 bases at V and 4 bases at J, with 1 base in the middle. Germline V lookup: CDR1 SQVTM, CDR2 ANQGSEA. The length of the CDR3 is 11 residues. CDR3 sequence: CSVEEGNTIYF. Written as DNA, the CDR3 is TGCAGCGTTGAAGAAGGAAACACCATATATTTT.

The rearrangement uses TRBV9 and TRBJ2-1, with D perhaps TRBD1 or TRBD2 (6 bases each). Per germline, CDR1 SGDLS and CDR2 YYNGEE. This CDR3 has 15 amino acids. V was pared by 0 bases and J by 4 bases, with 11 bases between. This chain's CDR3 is CASSVDGGPYNEQFF. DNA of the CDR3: TGTGCCAGCAGCGTAGACGGGGGCCCATACAATGAGCAGTTCTTC. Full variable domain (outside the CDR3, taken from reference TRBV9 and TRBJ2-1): DSGVTQTPKHLITATGQRVTLRCSPRSGDLSVYWYQQSLDQGLQFLIQYYNGEERAKGNILERFSAQQFPDLHSELNLSSLELGDSALYFCASSVDGGPYNEQFFGPGTRLTVL.

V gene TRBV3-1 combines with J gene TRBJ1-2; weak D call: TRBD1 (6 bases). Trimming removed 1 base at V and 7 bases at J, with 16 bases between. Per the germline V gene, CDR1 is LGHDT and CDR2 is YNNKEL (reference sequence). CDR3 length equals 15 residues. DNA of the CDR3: TGTGCCAGCAGCCAAGGTCAACAGGGATGGTCTGGCTACACCTTC. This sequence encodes CASSQGQQGWSGYTF.